One and the same sample provided the 5 T cell receptor beta chains below, sequenced in a study of T cells after yellow fever vaccination. MiXCR, applied by TCRdb to the 5' RACE reads, yields one record per CDR3 protein. The profile shows about 210,000 distinct CDR3 sequences, 3% to 4% of them singletons. The sample here was CD4+ T cells sorted from PBMCs, taken 10 days after the yellow fever booster vaccination. These receptors all come from a man between 18 and 35 years old who received the YFV17D yellow fever vaccine.

In this sample, this clonotype turned up many times. The rearrangement links TRBV4-3 to TRBJ2-1, with 14 bases matching TRBD2. Germline lookup yields CDR1 LGHNA and CDR2 YSLEER. The V segment lost 1 base and the J segment 7 bases; nucleotides outside the gene matches: 0. CDR3 length equals 15 residues. CDR3 sequence: CASSQGLAGGNEQFF. The CDR3 coding sequence is TGCGCCAGCAGCCAAGGACTAGCGGGGGGGAATGAGCAGTTCTTC.

This clonotype has a handful of counts. The V and J genes are TRBV4-1 and TRBJ1-1; perhaps TRBD1 as D (5 bases). CDR1 is MGHRA and CDR2 is YSYEKL in the germline V gene. With 1 base removed from V and 4 bases from J, the gap between germline ends came to 13 bases. The CDR3 length is 15 residues. The CDR3 region has the DNA TGCGCCAGCAGCCAAGCCGGGACCCGGCGCACTGAAGCTTTCTTT. This translates into CASSQAGTRRTEAFF.

This clonotype was observed at least ten times. The genes are TRBV20-1 and TRBJ1-2; 7 nucleotides line up with TRBD1. The CDR3 length is 13 residues. CDR1 is DFQATT and CDR2 is SNEGSKA in the germline V gene (reference sequence). Trimming removed 5 bases from V and 8 bases from J; junction bases left unmatched: 11. The CDR3 here is CSARDRERRGYTF. The CDR3 DNA reads TGCAGTGCTCGCGACAGGGAACGGCGGGGCTACACCTTC.

This clonotype was recorded many times. The V gene is TRBV5-4, the J gene TRBJ2-2; perhaps TRBD2 as D (5 bases). V gave up 4 bases and J gave up 12 bases, with 16 bases separating them. Germline loops: CDR1 SGHNT, CDR2 YYREEE (reference sequence). The CDR3 has 13 residues. CDR3 residues: CASSQTHRGQLFF. The CDR3 coding sequence is TGTGCCAGCAGCCAAACTCACCGGGGTCAGCTGTTTTTT.

The chain couples TRBV19 to TRBJ1-4; tentative D call: TRBD1 (6 bases). The CDR3 has 15 amino acids. Germline CDR1 and CDR2: LNHDA and SQIVND (reference sequence). V lost 8 bases to trimming and J lost 4 bases, with 17 bases between them. CDR3 nucleotide sequence: TGTGCCAGTGCAAGACGGACAGCCAATAATGAAAAACTGTTTTTT. Protein: CASARRTANNEKLFF.